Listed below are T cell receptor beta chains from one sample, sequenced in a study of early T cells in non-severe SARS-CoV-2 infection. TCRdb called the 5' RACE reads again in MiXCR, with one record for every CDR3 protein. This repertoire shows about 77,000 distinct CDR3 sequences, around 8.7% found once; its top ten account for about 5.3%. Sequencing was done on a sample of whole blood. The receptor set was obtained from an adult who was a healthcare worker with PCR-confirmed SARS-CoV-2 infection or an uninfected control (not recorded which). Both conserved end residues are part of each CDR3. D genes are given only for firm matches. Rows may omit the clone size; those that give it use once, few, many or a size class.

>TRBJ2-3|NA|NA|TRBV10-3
TGTGCCATCAGGAGGACTGGAAATCCCACAGATACGCAGTATTTT
CAIRRTGNPTDTQYF
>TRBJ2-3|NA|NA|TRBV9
TGTGCCAGCTGCCCCCAGATCACAGATACGCAGTATTTT
CASCPQITDTQYF
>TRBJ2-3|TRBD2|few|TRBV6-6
TGTGCCAGCAATTGGCGGGAGAGGGATACGCAGTATTTT
CASNWRERDTQYF
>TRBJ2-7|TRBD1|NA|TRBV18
TGTGCCAGCTCCACGGGACAGGGGCACTACGAGCAGTACTTC
CASSTGQGHYEQYF
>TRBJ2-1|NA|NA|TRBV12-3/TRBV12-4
TGTGCCAGCCTCGGATACAATGAGCAGTTCTTC
CASLGYNEQFF
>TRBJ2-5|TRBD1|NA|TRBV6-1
TGTGCCAGCAGTGCCAGACAGGGCCGAGAGACCCAGTACTTC
CASSARQGRETQYF
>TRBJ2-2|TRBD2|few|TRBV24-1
TGTGCCACCAGTCGGGAGGGGGTAAACACCGGGGAGCTGTTTTTT
CATSREGVNTGELFF
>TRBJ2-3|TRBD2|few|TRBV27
TGTGCCAGCAGTCTCATCCCTAGCGGGAGTACAGATACGCAGTATTTT
CASSLIPSGSTDTQYF
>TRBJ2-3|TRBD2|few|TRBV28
TGTGCCAGCAGGGGGACTAGCGGGAACACAGATACGCAGTATTTT
CASRGTSGNTDTQYF
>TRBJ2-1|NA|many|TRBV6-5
TGTGCCAGCAGTTACACTGGTGCAGGGGGAGGTGAGCAGTTCTTC
CASSYTGAGGGEQFF
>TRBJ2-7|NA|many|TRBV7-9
TGTGCCAGCAGCCTGGACCCCTACGAGCAGTACTTC
CASSLDPYEQYF
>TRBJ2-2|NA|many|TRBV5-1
TGCGCCACCCAGGCCCTCGCGAACACCGGGGAGCTGTTTTTT
CATQALANTGELFF